A single sample is the source of the 10 T cell receptor beta chains below, sequenced in a study of PD-1 blockade in mismatch repair-deficient tumors. The method was immunoSEQ multiplex PCR; TCRdb's version includes in-frame clones alone and lacks a portion of them. The repertoire has about 63,000 clones, around 88% of them found once; the top ten carry 14%. The source was peripheral blood, collected 52 weeks after starting pembrolizumab. These receptors were taken from an adult with mismatch repair-deficient cancer.

This chain connects TRBV5-1 to TRBJ2-1; 10 bases map to TRBD1. This CDR3 contains 16 residues. V was clipped by 2 bases and J by 8 bases; unmatched bases: 10. Germline loops: CDR1 SGHRS, CDR2 YFSETQ. CDR3 in amino acids: CASSFEPGQGKDEQFF. Written as DNA, the CDR3 is TGCGCCAGCAGCTTCGAACCGGGACAGGGGAAAGATGAGCAGTTCTTC.

This clone was counted a few times. The chain combines TRBV19 with TRBJ1-5; a weak D match, TRBD1 (5 bases). The CDR3 loop spans 15 amino acids. Germline V gene data show CDR1 as LNHDA and CDR2 as SQIVND (reference sequence). Trimming took 5 bases from V and 2 from J, leaving 13 bases between them. The CDR3 protein is CASSWAWDGNQPQHF. As DNA, the CDR3 is TGTGCCAGTAGTTGGGCATGGGACGGCAATCAGCCCCAGCATTTT. Filled out from reference TRBV19 and TRBJ1-5, the complete variable domain reads DGGITQSPKYLFRKEGQNVTLSCEQNLNHDAMYWYRQDPGQGLRLIYYSQIVNDFQKGDIAEGYSVSREKKESFPLTVTSAQKNPTAFYLCASSWAWDGNQPQHFGDGTRLSIL.

The V call is TRBV7-2, the J call TRBJ2-7; no definite D call. The CDR3 totals 13 residues. Trimming cost V 2 bases and J 1 base, with 6 bases left between them. Germline loops: CDR1 SGHTA, CDR2 FQGNSA. The CDR3 sequence is CASSLTASYEQYF. DNA of the CDR3: TGTGCCAGCAGCTTAACAGCTTCCTACGAGCAGTACTTC. Together with reference TRBV7-2 and TRBJ2-7, the CDR3 gives the full variable domain: GAGVSQSPSNKVTEKGKDVELRCDPISGHTALYWYRQSLGQGLEFLIYFQGNSAPDKSGLPSDRFSAERTGGSVSTLTIQRTQQEDSAVYLCASSLTASYEQYFGPGTRLTVT.

The genes are TRBV2 and TRBJ2-3; 7 nucleotides agree with TRBD2. This CDR3 comprises 14 residues. With V trimmed by 5 bases and J by 7 bases, 9 bases remained unmatched. The germline V gene has CDR1 SNHLY and CDR2 FYNNEI. CDR3 nucleotide sequence: TGTGCCAGCAGTCCGCGGGAGCAGCTTTATACGCAGTATTTT. It is translated as CASSPREQLYTQYF.

The chain combines TRBV6-5 with TRBJ2-7, with TRBD2 as a possible D gene (6 bases). This CDR3 has 14 residues. V lost 1 base and J 2 bases, leaving 9 bases between the germline ends. The V gene's germline CDR1 is MNHEY and CDR2 SVGAGI. The chain's CDR3 is CASSYFGEAYEQYF. For the CDR3, the DNA is TGTGCCAGCAGTTACTTTGGGGAGGCCTACGAGCAGTACTTC.

V and J are TRBV4-3 and TRBJ2-1, with 7 bases aligning to TRBD1. V dropped 0 bases and J dropped 0; count of bases not matched to a gene: 11. This CDR3 spans 19 amino acids. Per the germline V gene, CDR1 is LGHNA and CDR2 is YSLEER. Here the CDR3 DNA reads TGCGCCAGCAGCCAAGATTGGGGACAGTGGACAAGCTCCTACAATGAGCAGTTCTTC. Encoded protein: CASSQDWGQWTSSYNEQFF.

CDR3 in amino acids: CATSRDTTGDEQFF. CDR3 nucleotides: TGTGCCACCAGCAGAGATACTACCGGCGATGAGCAGTTCTTC. The chain carries TRBV15 and TRBJ2-1; D gene unclear. This CDR3 is 14 amino acids long. CDR1 and CDR2 (germline): LNHNV, YYDKDF (reference sequence). Trimming took off 0 bases at V and 8 bases at J, with 11 bases between the two ends. The entire variable domain, with the rest obtained from reference TRBV15 and TRBJ2-1, is as follows: DAMVIQNPRYQVTQFGKPVTLSCSQTLNHNVMYWYQQKSSQAPKLLFHYYDKDFNNEADTPDNFQSRRPNTSFCFLDIRSPGLGDTAMYLCATSRDTTGDEQFFGPGTRLTVL.

This chain uses TRBV13 with TRBJ2-5; 7 bases map to TRBD2. V dropped 5 bases and J dropped 5; count of bases not matched to a gene: 5. CDR1 and CDR2 (germline): PRHDT, FYEKMQ (reference sequence). The CDR3 is 13 residues long. DNA for the CDR3: TGTGCCAGCAGCCCGGGACTACGGGAGACCCAGTACTTC. It encodes CASSPGLRETQYF.

The V and J genes are TRBV5-4 and TRBJ2-3; D unresolved. V lost 0 bases to trimming and J lost 3 bases, with 11 bases between them. Germline V CDR1 and CDR2: SGHNT, YYREEE (reference sequence). The CDR3 is made up of 15 amino acids. CDR3: CASSLAERPTDTQYF. CDR3 DNA sequence: TGTGCCAGCAGCTTGGCCGAGCGTCCTACAGATACGCAGTATTTT.

The genes are TRBV7-9 and TRBJ2-4; D might be TRBD1 (6 bases). The V end was cut by 5 bases, the J end by 0 bases, with 8 bases between. CDR1 and CDR2 (germline): SEHNR, FQNEAQ (reference sequence). CDR3 length equals 14 residues. CDR3 nucleotide sequence: TGTGCCAGCAGCCCAGGGGTAGCCAAAAACATTCAGTACTTC. This sequence encodes CASSPGVAKNIQYF.